This entry lists 26 T cell receptor beta chains sequenced from one sample in a study of cytomegalovirus exposure and HLA in healthy donors. PCR amplification relied on 60 Vbeta primers (plus 13 Jbeta primers). Profiling relied on immunoSEQ multiplex PCR, and the TCRdb table lists in-frame clones only, not all of them. Of about 67,000 clones listed, approximately 67% were seen once; the top ten hold 2% to 2.5%. Material: PBMCs. The receptors were sampled from a woman aged 25-40 years in good health and CMV-seronegative.

The rearrangement uses TRBV6-5 and TRBJ2-5; D perhaps matches TRBD1 (5 bases). Germline-derived CDR1 and CDR2 are MNHEY and SVGAGI. The length of the CDR3 is 15 residues. V lost 5 bases to trimming and J lost 2 bases, with 15 bases between them. Here the CDR3 reads CASSIYAGNQETQYF. The CDR3 DNA follows: TGTGCCAGCAGTATTTATGCAGGGAATCAAGAGACCCAGTACTTC.

A few counts support this clone. The CDR3 protein is CASSDRGGYEQYF. CDR3 bases: TGTGCCAGCAGTGATCGGGGGGGTTACGAGCAGTACTTC. V and J are TRBV6-5 and TRBJ2-7; 8 bases fit TRBD2. Germline loops: CDR1 MNHEY, CDR2 SVGAGI. Trimming cost V 5 bases and J 4 bases; bases outside gene matches: 4. CDR3 length: 13 amino acids.

The chain has TRBV11-3 and TRBJ2-1; 11 bases align to TRBD1. Germline values: CDR1 SGHNT, CDR2 YENEEA. The V gene end was trimmed by 11 bases and the J gene end by 4 bases; junction bases not matched to a gene: 13. The CDR3 totals 16 residues. This CDR3 reads CASGGQGTGGYNEQFF. The CDR3 nucleotides read TGTGCCTCGGGCGGGCAAGGGACAGGGGGGTACAATGAGCAGTTCTTC.

This clone was detected a few times. The rearrangement uses TRBV7-3 and TRBJ2-7; tentatively, D is TRBD1 (5 bases). The CDR3 has 15 residues. Per germline, CDR1 SGHTA and CDR2 FQGTGA. Trimming removed 2 bases from V and 1 base from J, with 12 bases in between. The CDR3 here is CASSLGLGASYEQYF. As DNA, the CDR3 is TGTGCCAGCAGCTTAGGGTTAGGGGCGTCCTACGAGCAGTACTTC.

This chain uses TRBV9 with TRBJ2-1; 7 positions agree with TRBD1. Per germline, CDR1 SGDLS and CDR2 YYNGEE. CDR3 length: 17 amino acids. With 0 bases clipped from V and 9 bases from J, the junction kept 15 bases outside the gene matches. Here the CDR3 reads CASSVVGAAGGLAEQFF. CDR3 in DNA: TGTGCCAGCAGCGTAGTTGGGGCGGCAGGGGGTTTGGCTGAGCAGTTCTTC.

This chain joins TRBV9 and TRBJ2-2, with 7 bases aligning to TRBD2. Germline CDR1 is SGDLS and CDR2 is YYNGEE. CDR3 length equals 15 residues. Losses at the gene ends were 0 bases for V and 7 bases for J; bases not matched to a gene: 6. The CDR3 coding sequence is TGTGCCAGCAGCGTAGAGGGGAGGGTCGGCGGGGAGCTGTTTTTT. Translating gives CASSVEGRVGGELFF.

This clone was seen only a few times. This same CDR3 is encoded by further DNA sequences in the sample. The V and J genes are TRBV7-2 and TRBJ2-5; TRBD2 matches at 7 bases. This CDR3 spans 13 amino acids. The germline V gene encodes CDR1 SGHTA and CDR2 FQGNSA. The trim removed 3 bases at V and 3 bases at J, leaving 1 base unmatched. DNA for the CDR3: TGTGCCAGCAGCTTCGCGGGGGAAGAGACCCAGTACTTC. The encoded protein is CASSFAGEETQYF.

The J gene is TRBJ2-5, the V gene TRBV10-3; D possibly corresponds to TRBD2 (6 bases). The germline V gene has CDR1 ENHRY and CDR2 SYGVKD. V lost 7 bases and J 7 bases, leaving 13 bases between the germline ends. This CDR3 contains 12 residues. The CDR3 protein is CAIKRELGTQYF. In DNA, the CDR3 is TGTGCCATCAAACGGGAGTTGGGGACCCAGTACTTC.

The chain recombines TRBV28 with TRBJ1-1; 7 bases agree with TRBD1. The CDR3 loop spans 16 amino acids. Losses at the gene ends were 2 bases for V and 4 bases for J; bases not matched to a gene: 10. From germline, CDR1 is MDHEN and CDR2 SYDVKM. This CDR3 is CASSLTRGRGVTEAFF. The CDR3 DNA reads as TGTGCCAGCAGTTTAACCCGCGGCAGGGGGGTCACTGAAGCTTTCTTT.

This chain links TRBV6-5 with TRBJ1-5; no firm D call. The CDR3 extends over 12 amino acids. The germline gives CDR1 MNHEY, CDR2 SVGAGI. Deletions cut 8 bases from V and 3 bases from J, with 8 bases between. The CDR3 sequence: CASREFNQPQHF. CDR3 in DNA: TGTGCCAGCCGGGAGTTCAATCAGCCCCAGCATTTT.

This clone appeared a single time. This likely reflects a read error, since a far larger clone is one base away. This chain connects TRBV27 to TRBJ1-2; maybe TRBD1 (6 bases). V shed 4 bases and J shed 8 bases, with 17 bases lying between them. The CDR3 is 14 residues long. Germline-derived CDR1 and CDR2 are MNHEY and SMNVEV (reference sequence). CDR3 region: CASSSKSGVLGYTF. The CDR3, as DNA: TGTGCCAGCAGTTCCAAATCAGGGGTTCTGGGCTACACCTTC.

This chain joins TRBV7-8 and TRBJ2-3, with 8 bases matching TRBD2. V was pared by 4 bases and J by 4 bases, with 4 bases of the junction left unmatched. The CDR3 has 14 residues. The germline V gene has CDR1 SGHVS and CDR2 FQNEAQ. The CDR3, as DNA: TGTGCCAGCAGCTCGGGGGGGCAGTCAGATACGCAGTATTTT. It specifies CASSSGGQSDTQYF.

The rearrangement joins TRBV6-6 to TRBJ2-1; 7 bases line up with TRBD1. V lost 7 bases and J lost 4; bases outside the gene matches: 7. Germline CDR1 reads MNHNY; CDR2 reads SVGAGI (reference sequence). CDR3 size: 14 residues. This CDR3 is CASKGYRGYNEQFF. The CDR3 DNA is TGTGCCAGCAAGGGTTACAGGGGTTACAATGAGCAGTTCTTC.

The rearrangement joins TRBV4-1 to TRBJ2-3, with TRBD2 matching 7 bases. The CDR3 is made up of 16 amino acids. V was clipped by 0 bases and J by 1 base; unmatched bases: 4. In germline, CDR1 is MGHRA, CDR2 YSYEKL. CDR3: CASSQDGLAGTDTQYF. CDR3 DNA sequence: TGCGCCAGCAGCCAAGATGGTCTAGCGGGCACAGATACGCAGTATTTT.

CDR3: CASSYGDSTNYGYTF. The CDR3 nucleotides are TGTGCCAGCAGTTACGGGGACAGTACTAACTATGGCTACACCTTC. J is TRBJ1-2 and V is TRBV6-5; 7 bases fit TRBD1. Germline V lookup: CDR1 MNHEY, CDR2 SVGAGI. This CDR3 contains 15 residues. J was trimmed by 0 bases and V by 2 bases; bases with no gene match: 3.

The chain has TRBV5-6 and TRBJ2-1; D is possibly TRBD2 (5 bases). Between the trimmed V and J ends, which lost 5 bases and 4 bases, there was a span of 16 bases. This CDR3 is 15 amino acids long. Per germline, CDR1 SGHDT and CDR2 YYEEEE. The CDR3 sequence: CASSLYTGMYNEQFF. CDR3 DNA: TGTGCCAGCAGTTTATACACGGGGATGTACAATGAGCAGTTCTTC.

The chain couples TRBV19 to TRBJ2-7, with D hard to call. This CDR3 spans 12 amino acids. Looked up from germline, CDR1 is LNHDA and CDR2 is SQIVND (reference sequence). V lost 5 bases, J lost 2 bases, and 7 bases lay in between. The CDR3 loop reads CASSEVPYEQYF. CDR3 nucleotides: TGTGCCAGTAGTGAGGTACCCTACGAGCAGTACTTC. The full variable domain, completed using reference TRBV19 and TRBJ2-7, is DGGITQSPKYLFRKEGQNVTLSCEQNLNHDAMYWYRQDPGQGLRLIYYSQIVNDFQKGDIAEGYSVSREKKESFPLTVTSAQKNPTAFYLCASSEVPYEQYFGPGTRLTVT.

J is TRBJ2-5 and V is TRBV4-3; 7 positions match TRBD1. The end of the DNA aligns better with TRBJ2-7, so the J call may be wrong. There are 14 residues in the CDR3. Germline V gene sequence: CDR1 LGHNA, CDR2 YSLEER. The CDR3 protein is CASSRLTGSYEQYF. The CDR3, as DNA: TGCGCCAGCAGCCGTTTGACAGGGTCCTACGAGCAGTACTTC.

This chain connects TRBV9 to TRBJ2-2; 8 positions agree with TRBD2. V shed 8 bases, J shed 0 bases, and the junction held 3 bases outside the gene matches. The CDR3 runs 14 residues. CDR1 and CDR2 (germline): SGDLS, YYNGEE. The CDR3 loop is CASTGLANTGELFF. CDR3 coding DNA: TGTGCCAGTACGGGACTAGCGAACACCGGGGAGCTGTTTTTT. Based on the CDR3 plus reference TRBV9 and TRBJ2-2, the full variable domain is DSGVTQTPKHLITATGQRVTLRCSPRSGDLSVYWYQQSLDQGLQFLIQYYNGEERAKGNILERFSAQQFPDLHSELNLSSLELGDSALYFCASTGLANTGELFFGEGSRLTVL.

CDR3: CASSSTGPGFQPQHF. For the CDR3, the DNA is TGTGCCAGCAGTTCGACAGGCCCTGGTTTCCAGCCCCAGCATTTT. The chain is built from TRBV6-6 and TRBJ1-5; weak D call: TRBD1 (6 bases). The CDR3 has 15 amino acids. The V and J ends lost 4 bases and 7 bases respectively, with 17 bases between them. Germline loops: CDR1 MNHNY, CDR2 SVGAGI (reference sequence).

The chain links TRBV4-2 to TRBJ1-1; the D is unclear. V shed 7 bases and J shed 0 bases, with 3 bases lying between them. In germline, CDR1 is LGHNA, CDR2 YNFKEQ. The CDR3 spans 11 residues. CDR3 in amino acids: CASTVNTEAFF. The CDR3 DNA sequence: TGTGCCAGCACGGTGAACACTGAAGCTTTCTTT.

The rearrangement links TRBV5-6 to TRBJ2-1; 9 positions agree with TRBD2. CDR1 SGHDT and CDR2 YYEEEE come from the germline V gene. The CDR3 runs 15 residues. After removal of 4 bases from V and 7 bases from J, the junction contained 9 bases not matched to a gene. CDR3 sequence: CASSERGVGINEQFF. The CDR3 DNA is TGTGCCAGCAGCGAGCGGGGGGTGGGGATTAATGAGCAGTTCTTC.

The chain combines TRBV6-5 with TRBJ2-3; 8 positions agree with TRBD2. This CDR3 is built from 14 residues. With 5 bases clipped from V and 4 bases from J, the junction kept 5 bases outside the gene matches. Germline V gives CDR1 MNHEY, CDR2 SVGAGI. The CDR3: CASSPGLAADTQYF. CDR3 nucleotide sequence: TGTGCCAGCAGTCCTGGACTAGCCGCAGATACGCAGTATTTT.

This clone was counted between two and nine times. V usage is TRBV27 and J usage is TRBJ1-1, with D possibly being TRBD1 (5 bases). Germline V gives CDR1 MNHEY, CDR2 SMNVEV (reference sequence). The CDR3 totals 14 residues. The V gene lost 6 bases and the J gene lost 0 bases, with 11 bases spanning the gap. The CDR3 protein is CASSAGGLNTEAFF. CDR3 sequence (DNA): TGTGCCAGCAGCGCCGGGGGTCTGAACACTGAAGCTTTCTTT.

This chain uses TRBV6-1 with TRBJ2-3; 7 bases align to TRBD1. Germline CDR1 and CDR2: MNHNS and SASEGT. The V gene end was trimmed by 5 bases and the J gene end by 2 bases; junction bases not matched to a gene: 4. The CDR3 is 14 amino acids. For the CDR3, the DNA is TGTGCCAGCAGTTGGGGACAGACCACAGATACGCAGTATTTT. Translated, it gives CASSWGQTTDTQYF.

This clone appeared a few times. V is TRBV6-5 and J is TRBJ1-2; D unresolved. The CDR3 totals 13 residues. V was trimmed by 5 bases and J by 5 bases, leaving 12 bases between them. Germline CDR1 is MNHEY and CDR2 is SVGAGI. The CDR3 loop reads CASSEWQPYGYTF. Here the CDR3 DNA reads TGTGCCAGCAGTGAATGGCAACCATATGGCTACACCTTC.